Here is one TCR beta chain with its context. Its antigen is as yet unknown. Primers for the PCR totalled 60 Vbeta and 13 Jbeta. Assay: immunoSEQ multiplex PCR; the TCRdb copy retains only in-frame clones and omits some. Counted here are about 110,000 clones, roughly 79% occurring once; the ten biggest clones make up around 2.1%. Germline V gene lookup returns CDR1 KGHSH and CDR2 LQKENI. V was clipped by 5 bases and J by 0 bases, with 7 bases between them. This CDR3 comprises 13 residues. The data were obtained in a study of cytomegalovirus exposure and HLA in healthy donors. Whole-study results and caveats: An analysis that was carried out later associated 16,951 TCR beta sequences with HLA alleles at 0.05 false discovery rate. The study listed 150 to 200 cytomegalovirus-associated TCR beta chains. An ancestry cluster, one associated with Asian ancestry, reportedly showed fewer N-insertions than the approximately 660-donor mean in a later analysis.

This rearrangement joins TRBV18 to TRBJ1-1; no clear D. Sequences were obtained from PBMCs. This clonotype originated in a woman aged 25-40 years in good health and CMV-seronegative. The CDR3 is CASSSDLNTEAFF. The CDR3 coding sequence is TGTGCCAGCTCAAGCGACTTGAACACTGAAGCTTTCTTT.